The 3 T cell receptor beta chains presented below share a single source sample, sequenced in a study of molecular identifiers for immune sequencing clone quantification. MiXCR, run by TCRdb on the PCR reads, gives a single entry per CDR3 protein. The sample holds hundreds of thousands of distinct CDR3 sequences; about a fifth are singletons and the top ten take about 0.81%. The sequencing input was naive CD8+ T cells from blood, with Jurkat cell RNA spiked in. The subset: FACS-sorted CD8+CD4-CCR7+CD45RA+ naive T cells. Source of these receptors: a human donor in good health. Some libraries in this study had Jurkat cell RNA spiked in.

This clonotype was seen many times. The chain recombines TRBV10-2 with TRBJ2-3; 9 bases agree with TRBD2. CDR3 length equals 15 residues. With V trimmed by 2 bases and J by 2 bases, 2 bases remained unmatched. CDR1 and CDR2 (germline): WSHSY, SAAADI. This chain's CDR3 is CASSEASGVTDTQYF. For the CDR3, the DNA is TGCGCCAGCAGTGAGGCTAGCGGGGTCACAGATACGCAGTATTTT.

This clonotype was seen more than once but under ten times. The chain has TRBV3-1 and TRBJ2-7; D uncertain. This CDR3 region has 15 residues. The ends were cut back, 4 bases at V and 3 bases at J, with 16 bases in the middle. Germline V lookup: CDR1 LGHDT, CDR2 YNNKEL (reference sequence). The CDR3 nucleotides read TGTGCCAGCAGCCGCCCGGGTGTGGGTGTCTACGAGCAGTACTTC. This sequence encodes CASSRPGVGVYEQYF.

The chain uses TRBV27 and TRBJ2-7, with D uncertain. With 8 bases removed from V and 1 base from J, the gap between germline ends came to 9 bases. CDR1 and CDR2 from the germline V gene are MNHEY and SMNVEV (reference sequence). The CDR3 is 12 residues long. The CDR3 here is CASLGPSYEQYF. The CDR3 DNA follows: TGTGCCAGCCTCGGCCCTTCCTACGAGCAGTACTTC.